Presented here are 27 T cell receptor beta chains from one specimen sequenced in a study of CD8 T cells in ankylosing spondylitis. Regarding the study as a whole: Characteristic, it appeared, of ankylosing spondylitis blood was a TCR beta motif of roughly 8 highly homologous variants.

TCRdb used MiXCR to reprocess the 5' RACE reads, holding one entry per CDR3 protein. The repertoire holds fewer than 450,000 distinct CDR3 sequences, with roughly a sixth as singletons. These receptors are not linked to any known antigen. Sequenced material: blood, either unsorted or a sorted T cell fraction (not recorded which). These TCRs come from a male donor with ankylosing spondylitis.

This clonotype was seen more than once but under ten times. The chain carries TRBV30 and TRBJ1-1; D gene uncertain. Trimming cost V 2 bases and J 5 bases, with 6 bases left between them. The CDR3 covers 11 residues. The germline V gene encodes CDR1 GTSNPN and CDR2 SVGIG (reference sequence). The CDR3 here is CAWSLGTEAFF. CDR3 coding DNA: TGTGCCTGGAGTTTAGGGACTGAAGCTTTCTTT. The variable domain in full, with the rest retrieved from reference TRBV30 and TRBJ1-1, is SQTIHQWPATLVQPVGSPLSLECTVEGTSNPNLYWYRQAAGRGLQLLFYSVGIGQISSEVPQNLSASRPQDRQFILSSKKLLLSDSGFYLCAWSLGTEAFFGQGTRLTVV.

This clonotype was seen more than once but under ten times. The chain recombines TRBV20-1 with TRBJ1-6, with D hard to call. The CDR3 totals 13 residues. Trimming pared 0 bases from V and 4 bases from J, leaving 4 bases between. Germline assignment: CDR1 DFQATT and CDR2 SNEGSKA (reference sequence). CDR3 bases: TGCAGTGCTAGAGATCCTTATAATTCACCCCTCCACTTT. Translation gives CSARDPYNSPLHF.

The table lists this clonotype with a few counts. CDR3: CATSDGRGLDGELFF. CDR3 sequence (DNA): TGTGCCACCAGTGATGGAAGGGGTTTGGACGGGGAGCTGTTTTTT. The V call is TRBV24-1, the J call TRBJ2-2, with D perhaps TRBD1 (5 bases). The CDR3 contains 15 residues. V lost 3 bases and J 7 bases, leaving 14 bases between the germline ends. From germline, CDR1 is KGHDR and CDR2 SFDVKD.

The V call is TRBV6-5, the J call TRBJ2-1; 7 bases line up with TRBD1. The CDR3 has 16 amino acids. The germline V gene encodes CDR1 MNHEY and CDR2 SVGAGI. V trimming: 5 bases; J trimming: 5 bases; junction bases outside the gene matches: 12. CDR3 nucleotide sequence: TGTGCCAGCAGTCTACAAAGGGACAGACACAACAATGAGCAGTTCTTC. Amino acids: CASSLQRDRHNNEQFF.

This clonotype was picked up a small number of times. The chain couples TRBV7-9 to TRBJ1-6; maybe TRBD1 (6 bases). Per the germline V gene, CDR1 is SEHNR and CDR2 is FQNEAQ (reference sequence). CDR3 length: 16 residues. Trimming stripped 5 bases from V and 7 bases from J, with 18 bases between. CDR3 nucleotide sequence: TGTGCCAGCAGCCCACTCAGCGGGACAATGAATTCACCCCTCCACTTT. Amino acid sequence: CASSPLSGTMNSPLHF. Supplemented by reference TRBV7-9 and TRBJ1-6, the full variable domain reads DTGVSQNPRHKITKRGQNVTFRCDPISEHNRLYWYRQTLGQGPEFLTYFQNEAQLEKSRLLSDRFSAERPKGSFSTLEIQRTEQGDSAMYLCASSPLSGTMNSPLHFGNGTRLTVT.

This clonotype was seen at least ten times. The gene calls are TRBV4-3 and TRBJ1-3, with 7 bases lining up with TRBD1. V lost 0 bases and J lost 2; bases outside the gene matches: 4. This CDR3 contains 16 residues. Germline lookup yields CDR1 LGHNA and CDR2 YSLEER. The chain's CDR3 is CASSQEGGSAGNTIYF. In nucleotides, the CDR3 is TGCGCCAGCAGCCAAGAAGGGGGCAGTGCTGGAAACACCATATATTTT.

The chain joins TRBV6-1 to TRBJ2-1, with a tentative D call TRBD1 (6 bases). Per germline, CDR1 MNHNS and CDR2 SASEGT. The CDR3 sequence is 14 residues long. The V end was cut by 6 bases, the J end by 9 bases, with 18 bases between. This chain's CDR3 is CASSTSQGLAEQFF. CDR3 nucleotide sequence: TGTGCCAGCAGCACCTCACAGGGTTTGGCTGAGCAGTTCTTC.

This clonotype was recorded a few times. The genes are TRBV20-1 and TRBJ2-7; TRBD2 matches 14 bases. Germline-derived CDR1 and CDR2 are DFQATT and SNEGSKA (reference sequence). The CDR3 extends over 16 amino acids. V shed 1 base, J shed 5 bases, and the junction held 7 bases outside the gene matches. The DNA for the CDR3 is TGCAGTGCTAGAGCCCGGACTAGCGGGGGGTTCAACGAGCAGTACTTC. Amino acid sequence: CSARARTSGGFNEQYF.

On this clonotype itself: This sequence may be a read error, since a much larger clone differs from it by one base. The rearrangement links TRBV11-2 to TRBJ1-1; D is perhaps TRBD1 (5 bases). Germline V gives CDR1 SGHAT, CDR2 FQNNGV. V lost 5 bases to trimming and J lost 0 bases, with 7 bases between them. This CDR3 region has 13 residues. CDR3 sequence reads: CASSVGVNTEAFF. CDR3 DNA: TGTGCCAGCAGCGTAGGGGTGAACACTGAAGCTTTCTTT.

J is TRBJ2-1 and V is TRBV2; tentative D call: TRBD2 (6 bases). Trimming took off 6 bases at V and 7 bases at J, with 19 bases between the two ends. The V gene's germline CDR1 is SNHLY and CDR2 FYNNEI. The CDR3 has 15 residues. In DNA, the CDR3 is TGTGCCAGCAGCGAGACTAGGACCCAGGTGAATGAGCAGTTCTTC. It translates to CASSETRTQVNEQFF.

The sample holds one count of this clonotype. The junction does not match germline at one end; this may be a read error. DNA of the CDR3: TGTGCCAGCAGCCAAGGGGACAGGGGCTCGTACACAGATACGCAGAATTTT. Its protein is CASSQGDRGSYTDTQNF. J is TRBJ2-3 and V is TRBV3-1; 10 bases map to TRBD1. Looked up from germline, CDR1 is LGHDT and CDR2 is YNNKEL (reference sequence). The CDR3 length is 17 residues.

The chain is built from TRBV3-1 and TRBJ1-2; 8 bases align to TRBD1. Germline assignment: CDR1 LGHDT and CDR2 YNNKEL (reference sequence). V lost 4 bases to trimming and J lost 2 bases; unmatched junction nucleotides: 6. The CDR3 contains 15 residues. CDR3 region: CASSLDWTGNYGYTF. The CDR3 bases are TGTGCCAGCAGCCTAGACTGGACAGGGAACTATGGCTACACCTTC.

The V and J genes are TRBV20-1 and TRBJ1-1; a weak D match, TRBD1 (5 bases). The CDR3 is made up of 13 amino acids. Trimming cost V 5 bases and J 0 bases, with 10 bases left between them. Germline-derived CDR1 and CDR2 are DFQATT and SNEGSKA (reference sequence). CDR3 bases: TGCAGTGCTTGGAGACAGCTGAACACTGAAGCTTTCTTT. Protein: CSAWRQLNTEAFF.

This clonotype was found many times. This chain joins TRBV4-3 and TRBJ2-1, with D perhaps TRBD1 (5 bases). Germline CDR1 is LGHNA and CDR2 is YSLEER. The CDR3 totals 16 residues. Trimming cost V 0 bases and J 2 bases, with 11 bases left between them. The CDR3, as DNA: TGCGCCAGCAGCCAAGATCTTAGGGGTACCTACAATGAGCAGTTCTTC. This translates into CASSQDLRGTYNEQFF.

This clonotype came up a few times. The chain is built from TRBV5-1 and TRBJ1-1, with D possibly being TRBD1 (6 bases). Germline lookup yields CDR1 SGHRS and CDR2 YFSETQ. CDR3 length: 14 amino acids. The germline V and J ends were trimmed by 0 bases and 4 bases, with 10 bases remaining between them. The chain's CDR3 is CASSLGTVLTEAFF. CDR3 nucleotides: TGCGCCAGCAGCTTGGGGACAGTCCTCACTGAAGCTTTCTTT.

The chain combines TRBV28 with TRBJ1-5, with 9 bases identical to TRBD1. Germline CDR1 reads MDHEN; CDR2 reads SYDVKM. V shed 4 bases and J 6 bases; nucleotides not matched to a gene: 7. This CDR3 spans 15 amino acids. This CDR3 reads CASSSPGQGVQPQHF. CDR3 DNA: TGTGCCAGCAGTTCGCCGGGACAGGGAGTTCAGCCCCAGCATTTT.

The V call is TRBV2, the J call TRBJ2-1, with 14 bases matching TRBD2. V lost 6 bases, J lost 4 bases, and 2 bases stayed unmatched. Germline V gene lookup returns CDR1 SNHLY and CDR2 FYNNEI. The CDR3 has 15 residues. CDR3 sequence (DNA): TGTGCCAGCAGGACTAGCGGGAGGGGGTACAATGAGCAGTTCTTC. Protein: CASRTSGRGYNEQFF. The whole variable domain, filled in from reference TRBV2 and TRBJ2-1, reads EPEVTQTPSHQVTQMGQEVILRCVPISNHLYFYWYRQILGQKVEFLVSFYNNEISEKSEIFDDQFSVERPDGSNFTLKIRSTKLEDSAMYFCASRTSGRGYNEQFFGPGTRLTVL.

This clonotype was counted at least ten times. The genes are TRBV7-2 and TRBJ1-5; D not resolved. Germline-derived CDR1 and CDR2 are SGHTA and FQGNSA. The CDR3 extends over 14 amino acids. Trimming pared 1 base from V and 4 bases from J, leaving 8 bases between. CDR3 amino acids: CASSLGNGNQPQHF. CDR3 sequence (DNA): TGTGCCAGCAGCTTAGGAAACGGGAATCAGCCCCAGCATTTT.

J is TRBJ1-1 and V is TRBV28, with TRBD1 identical over 7 bases. J gave up 4 bases and V 4 bases, and 9 bases lay outside the gene matches. This CDR3 is 15 amino acids long. CDR1 and CDR2 (germline): MDHEN, SYDVKM. This chain's CDR3 is CASSSPGTDGTEAFF. In DNA form, the CDR3 reads TGTGCCAGCAGTTCTCCCGGGACAGACGGCACTGAAGCTTTCTTT.

The V and J genes are TRBV2 and TRBJ2-3; TRBD1 matches 10 bases. The CDR3 runs 15 residues. The V gene end was trimmed by 0 bases and the J gene end by 4 bases; junction bases not matched to a gene: 1. CDR1 is SNHLY and CDR2 is FYNNEI in the germline V gene. The CDR3 sequence is CASSEAGQGADTQYF. The CDR3 nucleotides read TGTGCCAGCAGTGAAGCCGGACAGGGGGCAGATACGCAGTATTTT. The full variable domain, with the rest looked up from reference TRBV2 and TRBJ2-3, is EPEVTQTPSHQVTQMGQEVILRCVPISNHLYFYWYRQILGQKVEFLVSFYNNEISEKSEIFDDQFSVERPDGSNFTLKIRSTKLEDSAMYFCASSEAGQGADTQYFGPGTRLTVL.

The genes are TRBV7-9 and TRBJ1-4; D is possibly TRBD1 (5 bases). V was pared by 3 bases and J by 11 bases, with 13 bases between. Germline-derived CDR1 and CDR2 are SEHNR and FQNEAQ (reference sequence). This CDR3 spans 13 amino acids. The CDR3 reads CASSFGGVEKLFF. The CDR3 coding sequence is TGTGCCAGCAGCTTCGGGGGTGTGGAGAAACTGTTTTTT. Supplemented by reference TRBV7-9 and TRBJ1-4, the full variable domain reads DTGVSQNPRHKITKRGQNVTFRCDPISEHNRLYWYRQTLGQGPEFLTYFQNEAQLEKSRLLSDRFSAERPKGSFSTLEIQRTEQGDSAMYLCASSFGGVEKLFFGSGTQLSVL.

This sequence joins TRBV27 and TRBJ1-5, with D possibly being TRBD1 (5 bases). V was cut by 2 bases and J by 3 bases, with 8 bases left in between. This CDR3 region has 14 residues. CDR1 MNHEY and CDR2 SMNVEV come from the germline V gene (reference sequence). CDR3 region: CASSLRGPNQPQHF. The CDR3 bases are TGTGCCAGCAGTTTAAGGGGCCCCAATCAGCCCCAGCATTTT.

The chain couples TRBV11-2 to TRBJ2-3; D may be TRBD1 (6 bases). CDR1 is SGHAT, CDR2 FQNNGV, per germline. Trimming took off 3 bases at V and 3 bases at J, with 10 bases between the two ends. CDR3 size: 14 residues. CDR3 bases: TGTGCCAGCAGCTTGAACAGGGTTACAGATACGCAGTATTTT. It specifies CASSLNRVTDTQYF.

V is TRBV3-1 and J is TRBJ2-7; 10 nucleotides agree with TRBD1. Germline values: CDR1 LGHDT, CDR2 YNNKEL (reference sequence). With 4 bases clipped from V and 4 bases from J, the junction kept 4 bases outside the gene matches. This CDR3 spans 14 amino acids. The CDR3 DNA reads as TGTGCCAGCAGCCGCGGGGACAGGGGATACGAGCAGTACTTC. Translating gives CASSRGDRGYEQYF.

This clonotype was observed a handful of times. This rearrangement joins TRBV6-2 or TRBV6-3 to TRBJ2-1; 11 bases agree with TRBD2. Per the germline V gene, CDR1 is MNHEY and CDR2 is SVGEGT. V lost 9 bases to trimming and J lost 6 bases; unmatched junction nucleotides: 4. The CDR3 contains 13 residues. CDR3 in DNA: TGTGCCAGTACTAGCGGGAGTTCCAATGAGCAGTTCTTC. Its protein product is CASTSGSSNEQFF.

This clonotype was observed a few times. The chain uses TRBV5-1 and TRBJ1-1; perhaps TRBD1 as D (6 bases). V shed 4 bases and J shed 0 bases, with 10 bases lying between them. Germline V gives CDR1 SGHRS, CDR2 YFSETQ. The CDR3 covers 14 residues. DNA of the CDR3: TGCGCCAGCAGCCCACAGGGCCTGAACACTGAAGCTTTCTTT. This sequence encodes CASSPQGLNTEAFF.

V is TRBV5-1 and J is TRBJ1-3, with a tentative D call TRBD1 (5 bases). Germline assignment: CDR1 SGHRS and CDR2 YFSETQ. V gave up 7 bases and J gave up 0 bases, with 11 bases separating them. The CDR3 covers 14 residues. The DNA for the CDR3 is TGCGCCAGCCAAGCTGGGGGCTCTGGAAACACCATATATTTT. It encodes CASQAGGSGNTIYF.